This TCR beta chain is from a study of T-cell reconstitution after alpha-beta-depleted transplantation in children. Unique molecular identifiers were incorporated when the TCRbeta library was constructed. One entry per CDR3 protein, called by TCRdb with MiXCR from the PCR reads. The table has about 240,000 distinct CDR3 sequences, around 12% seen once. This material consisted of PBMCs from the stem cell graft donor, taken from the stem cell graft. The TCR sequence derives from a human donor who donated a stem cell graft to a child with acute lymphoblastic leukemia.

The CDR3 nucleotides read TGTGCCAGCAGCAGGGGGACGAACACTGAAGCTTTCTTT. Translation gives CASSRGTNTEAFF. The chain employs TRBV14 and TRBJ1-1, with D possibly matching TRBD1 (6 bases). Trimming shortened V by 5 bases and J by 1 base, and 8 bases separated the two germline ends. The CDR3 is 13 residues long. Germline V gene lookup returns CDR1 SGHDN and CDR2 FVKESK.